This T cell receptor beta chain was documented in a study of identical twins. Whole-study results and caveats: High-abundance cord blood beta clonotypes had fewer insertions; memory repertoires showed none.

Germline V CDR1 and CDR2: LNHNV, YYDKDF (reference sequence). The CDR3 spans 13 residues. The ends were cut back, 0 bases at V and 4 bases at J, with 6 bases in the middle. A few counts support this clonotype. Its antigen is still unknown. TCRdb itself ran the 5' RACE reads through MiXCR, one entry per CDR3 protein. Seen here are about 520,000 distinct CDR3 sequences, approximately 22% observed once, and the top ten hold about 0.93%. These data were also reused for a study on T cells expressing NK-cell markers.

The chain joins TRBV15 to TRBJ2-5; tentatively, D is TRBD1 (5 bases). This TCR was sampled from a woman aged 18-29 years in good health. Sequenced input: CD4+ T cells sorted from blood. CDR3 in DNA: TGTGCCACCAGCAGAGATCAGGGAGAGACCCAGTACTTC. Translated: CATSRDQGETQYF.